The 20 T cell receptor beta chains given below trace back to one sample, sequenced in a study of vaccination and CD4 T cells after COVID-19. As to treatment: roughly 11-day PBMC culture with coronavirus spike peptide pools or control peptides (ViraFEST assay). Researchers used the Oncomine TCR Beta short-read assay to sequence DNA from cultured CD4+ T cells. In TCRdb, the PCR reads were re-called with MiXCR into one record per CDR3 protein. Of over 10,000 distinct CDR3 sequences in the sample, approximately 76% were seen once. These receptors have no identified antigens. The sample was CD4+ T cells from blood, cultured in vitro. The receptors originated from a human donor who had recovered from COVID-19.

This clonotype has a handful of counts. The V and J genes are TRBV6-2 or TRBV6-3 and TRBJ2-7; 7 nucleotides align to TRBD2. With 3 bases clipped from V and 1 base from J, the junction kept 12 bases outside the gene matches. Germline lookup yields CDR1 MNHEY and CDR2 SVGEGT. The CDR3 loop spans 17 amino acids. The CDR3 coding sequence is TGTGCCAGCAGTTATCCCCTCGGCGGGAGTCTTTCCTACGAGCAGTACTTC. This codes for CASSYPLGGSLSYEQYF.

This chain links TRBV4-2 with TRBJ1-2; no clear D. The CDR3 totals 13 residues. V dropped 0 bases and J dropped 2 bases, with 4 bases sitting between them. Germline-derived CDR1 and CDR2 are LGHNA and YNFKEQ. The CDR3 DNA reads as TGTGCCAGCAGCCAAGAGAGGAACTATGGCTACACCTTC. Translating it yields CASSQERNYGYTF.

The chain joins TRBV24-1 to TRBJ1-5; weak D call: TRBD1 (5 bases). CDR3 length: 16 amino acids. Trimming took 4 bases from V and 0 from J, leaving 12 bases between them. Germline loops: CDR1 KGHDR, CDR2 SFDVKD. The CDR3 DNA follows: TGTGCCACCAGTGACCCGAGAGGGGATAGCAATCAGCCCCAGCATTTT. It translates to CATSDPRGDSNQPQHF.

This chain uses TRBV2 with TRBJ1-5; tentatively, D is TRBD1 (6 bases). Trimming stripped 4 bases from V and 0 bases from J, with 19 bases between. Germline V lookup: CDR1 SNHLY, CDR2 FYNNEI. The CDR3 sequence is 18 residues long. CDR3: CASSALDRNTYSNQPQHF. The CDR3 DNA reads TGTGCCAGCAGTGCCCTAGACAGGAACACCTATAGCAATCAGCCCCAGCATTTT.

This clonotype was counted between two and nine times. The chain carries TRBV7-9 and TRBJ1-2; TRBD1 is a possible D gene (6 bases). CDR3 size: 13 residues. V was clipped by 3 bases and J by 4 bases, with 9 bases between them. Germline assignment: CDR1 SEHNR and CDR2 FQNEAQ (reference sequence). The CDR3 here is CASSFIQGYGYTF. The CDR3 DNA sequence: TGTGCCAGCAGCTTTATACAGGGCTATGGCTACACCTTC. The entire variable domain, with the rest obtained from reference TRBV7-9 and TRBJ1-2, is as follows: DTGVSQNPRHKITKRGQNVTFRCDPISEHNRLYWYRQTLGQGPEFLTYFQNEAQLEKSRLLSDRFSAERPKGSFSTLEIQRTEQGDSAMYLCASSFIQGYGYTFGSGTRLTVV.

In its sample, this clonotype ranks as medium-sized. In DNA, the CDR3 is TGTGCCAGCAGCTTATATCTAGAAACAGATACGCAGTATTTT. It yields the protein CASSLYLETDTQYF. The chain links TRBV7-3 to TRBJ2-3; D gene uncertain. CDR1 is SGHTA, CDR2 FQGTGA, per germline. Trimming took off 2 bases at V and 3 bases at J, with 9 bases between the two ends. The CDR3 spans 14 residues.

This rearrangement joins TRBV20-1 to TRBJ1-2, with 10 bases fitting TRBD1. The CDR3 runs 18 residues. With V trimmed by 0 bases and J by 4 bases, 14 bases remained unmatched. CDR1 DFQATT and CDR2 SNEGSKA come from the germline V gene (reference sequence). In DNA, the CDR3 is TGCAGTGCTAGAGATCACCGGGACAGGGGAGTCGGAAGCTATGGCTACACCTTC. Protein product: CSARDHRDRGVGSYGYTF.

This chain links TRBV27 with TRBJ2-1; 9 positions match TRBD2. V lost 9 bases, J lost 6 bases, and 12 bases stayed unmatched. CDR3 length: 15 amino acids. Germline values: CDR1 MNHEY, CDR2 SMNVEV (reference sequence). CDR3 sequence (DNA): TGTGCCAGTTGTTCCCTAGCGGGATCGGTCAATGAGCAGTTCTTC. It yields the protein CASCSLAGSVNEQFF.

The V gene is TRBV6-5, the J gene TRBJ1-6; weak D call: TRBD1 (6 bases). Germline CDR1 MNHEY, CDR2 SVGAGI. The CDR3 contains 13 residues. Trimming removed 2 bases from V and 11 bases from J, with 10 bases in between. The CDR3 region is CASSYQRQAPLHF. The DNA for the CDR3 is TGTGCCAGCAGTTACCAGAGACAGGCACCCCTCCACTTT.

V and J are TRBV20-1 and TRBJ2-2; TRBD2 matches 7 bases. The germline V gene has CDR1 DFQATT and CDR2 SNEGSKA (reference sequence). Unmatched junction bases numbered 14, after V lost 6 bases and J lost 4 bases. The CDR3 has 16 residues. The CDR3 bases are TGCAGTGCCCGAGACGCAACTAGCGCGGCCACCGGGGAGCTGTTTTTT. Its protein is CSARDATSAATGELFF.

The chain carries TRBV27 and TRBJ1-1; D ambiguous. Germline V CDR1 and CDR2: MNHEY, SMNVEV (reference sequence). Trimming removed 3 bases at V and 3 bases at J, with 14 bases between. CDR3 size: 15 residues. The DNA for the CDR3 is TGTGCCAGCAGTTTTCGGTTGGGATTTGACACTGAAGCTTTCTTT. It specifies CASSFRLGFDTEAFF.

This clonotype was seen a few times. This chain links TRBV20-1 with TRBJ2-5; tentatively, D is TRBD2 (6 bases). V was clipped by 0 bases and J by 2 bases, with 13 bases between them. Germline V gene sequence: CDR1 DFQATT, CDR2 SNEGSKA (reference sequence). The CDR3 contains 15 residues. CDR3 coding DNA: TGCAGTGCTAGAGATGCGGCGGGGCAACAAGAGACCCAGTACTTC. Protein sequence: CSARDAAGQQETQYF.

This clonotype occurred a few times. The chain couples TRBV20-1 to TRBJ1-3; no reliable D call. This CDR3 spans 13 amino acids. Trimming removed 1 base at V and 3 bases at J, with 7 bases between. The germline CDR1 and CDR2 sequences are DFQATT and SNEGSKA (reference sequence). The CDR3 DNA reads TGCAGTGCTAGAGGGGGTTTTGGAAACACCATATATTTT. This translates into CSARGGFGNTIYF.

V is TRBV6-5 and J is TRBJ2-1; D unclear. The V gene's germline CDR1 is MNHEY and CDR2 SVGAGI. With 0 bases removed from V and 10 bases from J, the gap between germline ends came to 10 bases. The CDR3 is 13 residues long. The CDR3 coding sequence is TGTGCCAGCAGTTACTCGAGTCCAGGAGAGCAGTTCTTC. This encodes CASSYSSPGEQFF.

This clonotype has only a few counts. The CDR3 DNA is TGTGCCAGTAGAGAGGGACAGGGGAAAAGCAATCAGCCCCAGCATTTT. Its protein is CASREGQGKSNQPQHF. This rearrangement joins TRBV19 to TRBJ1-5; TRBD1 matches 10 bases. Trimming cost V 6 bases and J 1 base; bases outside gene matches: 6. This CDR3 spans 16 amino acids. Germline CDR1 is LNHDA and CDR2 is SQIVND (reference sequence).

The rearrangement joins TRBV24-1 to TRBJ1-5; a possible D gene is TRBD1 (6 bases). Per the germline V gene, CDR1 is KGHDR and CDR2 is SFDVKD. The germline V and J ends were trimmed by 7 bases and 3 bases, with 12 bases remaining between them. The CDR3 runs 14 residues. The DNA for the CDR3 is TGTGCCACCAGCGGTCAGGGGTACAATCAGCCCCAGCATTTT. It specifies CATSGQGYNQPQHF.

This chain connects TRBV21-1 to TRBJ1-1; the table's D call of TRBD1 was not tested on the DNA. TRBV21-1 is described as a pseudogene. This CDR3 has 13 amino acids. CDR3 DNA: TGTGCCAGCAGCGACACCGGGACAGATGAAGCTTTCTTT. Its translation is CASSDTGTDEAFF.

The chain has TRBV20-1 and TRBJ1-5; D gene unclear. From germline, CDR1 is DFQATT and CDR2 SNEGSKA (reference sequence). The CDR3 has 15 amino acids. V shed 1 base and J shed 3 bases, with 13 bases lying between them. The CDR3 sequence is CSARVSDGSNQPQHF. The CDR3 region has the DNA TGCAGTGCTAGAGTCTCCGACGGTTCCAATCAGCCCCAGCATTTT.

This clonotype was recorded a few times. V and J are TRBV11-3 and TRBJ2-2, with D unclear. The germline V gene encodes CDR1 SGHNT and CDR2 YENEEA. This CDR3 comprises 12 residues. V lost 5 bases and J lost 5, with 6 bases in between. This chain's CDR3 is CASSPPTGELFF. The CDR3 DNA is TGTGCCAGCAGCCCACCAACCGGGGAGCTGTTTTTT.

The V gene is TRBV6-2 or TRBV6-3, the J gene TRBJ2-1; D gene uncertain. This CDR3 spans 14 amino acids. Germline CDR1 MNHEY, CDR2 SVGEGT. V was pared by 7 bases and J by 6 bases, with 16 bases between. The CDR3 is CASNPARDRNEQFF. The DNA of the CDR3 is TGTGCCAGCAACCCCGCCCGAGACCGCAATGAGCAGTTCTTC.